Below, 17 T cell receptor beta chains from the same sample are listed, as sequenced in a study of blood T cell repertoires in COVID-19. Clones were sequenced by immunoSEQ multiplex PCR, and TCRdb holds only the in-frame ones, with some missing. The top ten clones hold less than 3% of a sample with 250,000 to 400,000 clones, roughly 90% of them seen once. The sample comprised peripheral blood. The receptor source for this set is a woman aged 25 to 39 with COVID-19, enrolled during active disease.

The rearrangement links TRBV4-2 to TRBJ2-3; 12 bases agree with TRBD2. The V and J ends lost 0 bases and 3 bases, in that order; junction bases with no gene match: 4. The CDR3 extends over 17 amino acids. The germline gives CDR1 LGHNA, CDR2 YNFKEQ. The CDR3 sequence: CASSQETSGSITDTQYF. The CDR3 bases are TGTGCCAGCAGCCAAGAGACTAGCGGGAGTATTACAGATACGCAGTATTTT.

Here the CDR3 DNA reads TGTGCCAGCAGTCCCGGGACTAGTCTAATTAGAAGAGAGACCCAGTACTTC. This translates into CASSPGTSLIRRETQYF. The V and J genes are TRBV27 and TRBJ2-5, with 8 bases lining up with TRBD2. Germline V gene lookup returns CDR1 MNHEY and CDR2 SMNVEV (reference sequence). This CDR3 is 17 amino acids long. With V trimmed by 5 bases and J by 4 bases, 15 bases remained unmatched.

This sequence joins TRBV18 and TRBJ2-5; no clear D gene. This CDR3 region has 15 residues. CDR1 is KGHSH and CDR2 is LQKENI in the germline V gene. Trimming left V 3 bases short and J 2 bases short, with 13 bases between. The CDR3 is CASSPEVTKQETQYF. CDR3 nucleotides: TGTGCCAGCTCACCCGAGGTAACCAAACAAGAGACCCAGTACTTC.

V usage is TRBV6-6 and J usage is TRBJ2-7; 9 bases fit TRBD1. This CDR3 is 14 amino acids long. Trimming cost V 5 bases and J 6 bases; bases outside gene matches: 8. Germline CDR1 and CDR2: MNHNY and SVGAGI (reference sequence). CDR3 sequence: CASSPRQGGTEQYF. The CDR3 coding sequence is TGTGCCAGCAGTCCCCGACAGGGGGGCACCGAGCAGTACTTC.

The rearrangement joins TRBV27 to TRBJ2-2; D remains unclear. CDR1 is MNHEY, CDR2 SMNVEV, per germline (reference sequence). This CDR3 has 11 residues. With 2 bases removed from V and 8 bases from J, the gap between germline ends came to 3 bases. The CDR3 sequence is CASSLRGELFF. CDR3 DNA sequence: TGTGCCAGCAGTTTACGGGGGGAGCTGTTTTTT.

The chain is built from TRBV5-1 and TRBJ1-1; D is unclear. CDR3 length equals 14 residues. Looked up from germline, CDR1 is SGHRS and CDR2 is YFSETQ. The germline V and J ends were trimmed by 1 base and 3 bases, with 10 bases remaining between them. The CDR3 DNA reads as TGCGCCAGCAGCTTGTTGGGCAGAGACACTGAAGCTTTCTTT. This sequence encodes CASSLLGRDTEAFF.

This clone showed up just once. The chain links TRBV7-2 to TRBJ1-2, with TRBD1 matching over 7 bases. Germline loops: CDR1 SGHTA, CDR2 FQGNSA. V dropped 5 bases and J dropped 5; count of bases not matched to a gene: 11. The CDR3 consists of 15 residues. The CDR3 DNA reads as TGTGCCAGCAGCCTAATTGGACAGGCTGTGTATGGCTACACCTTC. This gives the protein CASSLIGQAVYGYTF. Using reference TRBV7-2 and TRBJ1-2 for the parts outside the CDR3, the full variable domain is GAGVSQSPSNKVTEKGKDVELRCDPISGHTALYWYRQSLGQGLEFLIYFQGNSAPDKSGLPSDRFSAERTGGSVSTLTIQRTQQEDSAVYLCASSLIGQAVYGYTFGSGTRLTVV.

As concerns this clone: Other DNA sequences within the sample encode an identical CDR3. The chain joins TRBV15 to TRBJ1-5; D remains unclear. V lost 0 bases and J 4 bases, leaving 10 bases between the germline ends. CDR1 and CDR2 from the germline V gene are LNHNV and YYDKDF (reference sequence). The length of the CDR3 is 15 residues. CDR3 coding DNA: TGTGCCACCAGCAGAGATCGAGAAGTGAATCAGCCCCAGCATTTT. This encodes CATSRDREVNQPQHF.

This clone was picked up one time. V gene TRBV19 combines with J gene TRBJ2-7, with 12 bases aligning to TRBD2. The junction had 14 bases not matched to a gene; V was cut back by 3 bases and J by 5 bases. Germline assignment: CDR1 LNHDA and CDR2 SQIVND (reference sequence). This CDR3 is built from 18 residues. The CDR3, as DNA: TGTGCCAGTAGTATCTCCCGGACTAGCGGGAATCCCCTTGACGAGCAGTACTTC. Translation gives CASSISRTSGNPLDEQYF.

This sequence joins TRBV5-4 and TRBJ2-7; D unclear. Germline CDR1 reads SGHNT; CDR2 reads YYREEE (reference sequence). CDR3 length: 14 residues. V lost 1 base to trimming and J lost 2 bases, with 10 bases between them. CDR3 nucleotides: TGTGCCAGCAGCTTGCGCAGAGGCGCCTACGAGCAGTACTTC. Amino acids: CASSLRRGAYEQYF.

The V and J genes are TRBV6-5 and TRBJ1-4, with a weak D call TRBD1 (5 bases). V was clipped by 6 bases and J by 6 bases, with 11 bases between them. Per the germline V gene, CDR1 is MNHEY and CDR2 is SVGAGI. The CDR3 is made up of 13 amino acids. The CDR3 is CASRLGADEKLFF. In DNA, the CDR3 is TGTGCCAGCAGGCTAGGGGCGGATGAAAAACTGTTTTTT.

This clone was detected only once. The gene calls are TRBV5-4 and TRBJ1-1; D may be TRBD1 (5 bases). Trimming left V 4 bases short and J 0 bases short, with 10 bases between. CDR3 length equals 14 residues. The germline V gene has CDR1 SGHNT and CDR2 YYREEE (reference sequence). The CDR3 DNA reads as TGTGCCAGCAGCCCGGACAAAATGAACACTGAAGCTTTCTTT. Residues: CASSPDKMNTEAFF.

The chain recombines TRBV9 with TRBJ1-5; TRBD1 agrees at 8 bases. V lost 4 bases, J lost 8 bases, and 11 bases stayed unmatched. The CDR3 consists of 15 residues. CDR1 and CDR2 from the germline V gene are SGDLS and YYNGEE. CDR3 in amino acids: CASSSSPGGQEPQHF. DNA for the CDR3: TGTGCCAGCAGCTCCTCTCCGGGGGGACAGGAGCCCCAGCATTTT. Using reference TRBV9 and TRBJ1-5 for the parts outside the CDR3, the full variable domain is DSGVTQTPKHLITATGQRVTLRCSPRSGDLSVYWYQQSLDQGLQFLIQYYNGEERAKGNILERFSAQQFPDLHSELNLSSLELGDSALYFCASSSSPGGQEPQHFGDGTRLSIL.

The chain couples TRBV5-1 to TRBJ2-2, with 8 bases identical to TRBD1. CDR1 SGHRS and CDR2 YFSETQ come from the germline V gene. CDR3 length: 17 amino acids. The V gene end was trimmed by 0 bases and the J gene end by 5 bases; junction bases not matched to a gene: 9. This CDR3 reads CASSLAGQGAWTGELFF. CDR3 in DNA: TGCGCCAGCAGCTTGGCAGGGCAGGGGGCTTGGACCGGGGAGCTGTTTTTT. The whole variable domain, remainder taken from reference TRBV5-1 and TRBJ2-2, is KAGVTQTPRYLIKTRGQQVTLSCSPISGHRSVSWYQQTPGQGLQFLFEYFSETQRNKGNFPGRFSGRQFSNSRSEMNVSTLELGDSALYLCASSLAGQGAWTGELFFGEGSRLTVL.

CDR3 in DNA: TGTGCCAGCAGTGAAGTCCTGAACATTCAGTACTTC. Protein: CASSEVLNIQYF. V is TRBV6-1 and J is TRBJ2-4; D gene ambiguous. The germline V gene has CDR1 MNHNS and CDR2 SASEGT. Deletions cut 1 base from V and 7 bases from J, with 5 bases between. The CDR3 sequence is 12 residues long.

The CDR3 region is CASSREGDTEAFF. The CDR3 nucleotides read TGTGCCAGCTCACGGGAGGGAGACACTGAAGCTTTCTTT. The chain carries TRBV18 and TRBJ1-1; D gene uncertain. This CDR3 is built from 13 residues. V lost 4 bases to trimming and J lost 3 bases, with 9 bases between them. Germline V gives CDR1 KGHSH, CDR2 LQKENI.

The chain couples TRBV5-5 to TRBJ2-7; the D gene is possibly TRBD2 (5 bases). The ends were cut back, 4 bases at V and 6 bases at J, with 20 bases in the middle. CDR1 and CDR2 (germline): SGHKS, YYEKEE (reference sequence). The CDR3 extends over 15 amino acids. CDR3 in amino acids: CASSPYALGTGEQYF. CDR3 DNA: TGTGCCAGCAGCCCGTACGCACTAGGAACGGGCGAGCAGTACTTC.